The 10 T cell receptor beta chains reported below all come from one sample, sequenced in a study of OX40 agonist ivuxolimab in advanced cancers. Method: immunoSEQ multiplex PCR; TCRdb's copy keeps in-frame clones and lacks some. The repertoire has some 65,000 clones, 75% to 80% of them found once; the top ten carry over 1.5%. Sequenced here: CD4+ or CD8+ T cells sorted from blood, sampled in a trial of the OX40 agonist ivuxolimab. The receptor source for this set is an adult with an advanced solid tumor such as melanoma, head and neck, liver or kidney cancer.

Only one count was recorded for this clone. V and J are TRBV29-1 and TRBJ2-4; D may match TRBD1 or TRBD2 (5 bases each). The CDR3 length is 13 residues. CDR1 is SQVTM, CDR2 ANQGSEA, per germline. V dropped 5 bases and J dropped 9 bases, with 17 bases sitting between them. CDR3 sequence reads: CSVPGRSNSIQYF. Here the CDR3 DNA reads TGCAGCGTTCCGGGACGCTCCAATAGCATTCAGTACTTC. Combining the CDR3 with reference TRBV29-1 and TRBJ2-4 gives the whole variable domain SAVISQKPSRDICQRGTSLTIQCQVDSQVTMMFWYRQQPGQSLTLIATANQGSEATYESGFVIDKFPISRPNLTFSTLTVSNMSPEDSSIYLCSVPGRSNSIQYFGAGTRLSVL.

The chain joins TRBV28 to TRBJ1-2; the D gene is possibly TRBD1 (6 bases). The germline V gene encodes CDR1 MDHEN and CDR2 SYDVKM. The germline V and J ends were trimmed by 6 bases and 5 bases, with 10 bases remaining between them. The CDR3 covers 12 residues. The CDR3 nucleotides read TGTGCCAGCAGGGTACAGGGTTATGGCTACACCTTC. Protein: CASRVQGYGYTF.

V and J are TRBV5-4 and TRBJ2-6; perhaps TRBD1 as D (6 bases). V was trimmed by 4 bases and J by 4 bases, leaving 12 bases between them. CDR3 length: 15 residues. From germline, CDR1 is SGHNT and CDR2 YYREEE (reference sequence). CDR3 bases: TGTGCCAGCAGCCTAGGGGGAGCCGGGGCCAACGTCCTGACTTTC. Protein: CASSLGGAGANVLTF.

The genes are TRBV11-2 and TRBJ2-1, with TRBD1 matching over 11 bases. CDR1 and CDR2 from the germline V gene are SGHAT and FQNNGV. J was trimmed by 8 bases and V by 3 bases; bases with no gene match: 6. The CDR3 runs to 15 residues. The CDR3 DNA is TGTGCCAGCAGCTTTCCGGGACAGGGGGTATATGAGCAGTTCTTC. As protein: CASSFPGQGVYEQFF. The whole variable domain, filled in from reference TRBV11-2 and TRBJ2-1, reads EAGVAQSPRYKIIEKRQSVAFWCNPISGHATLYWYQQILGQGPKLLIQFQNNGVVDDSQLPKDRFSAERLKGVDSTLKIQPAKLEDSAVYLCASSFPGQGVYEQFFGPGTRLTVL.

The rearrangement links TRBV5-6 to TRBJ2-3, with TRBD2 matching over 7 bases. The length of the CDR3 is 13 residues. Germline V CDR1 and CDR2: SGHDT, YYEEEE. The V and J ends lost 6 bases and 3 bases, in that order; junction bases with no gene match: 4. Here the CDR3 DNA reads TGTGCCAGCAAGTGGGAGGGGACAGATACGCAGTATTTT. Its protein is CASKWEGTDTQYF.

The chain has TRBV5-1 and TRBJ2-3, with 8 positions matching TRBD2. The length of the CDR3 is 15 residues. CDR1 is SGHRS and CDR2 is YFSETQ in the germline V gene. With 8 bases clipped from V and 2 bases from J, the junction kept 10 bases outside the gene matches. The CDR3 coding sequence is TGCGCCAGTTCCGGGAGGGCGGAAGCCACAGATACGCAGTATTTT. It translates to CASSGRAEATDTQYF.

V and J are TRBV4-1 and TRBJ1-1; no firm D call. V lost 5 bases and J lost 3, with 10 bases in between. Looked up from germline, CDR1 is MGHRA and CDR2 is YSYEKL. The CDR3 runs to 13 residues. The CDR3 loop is CASSSSRDTEAFF. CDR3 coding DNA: TGCGCCAGCAGCTCGTCACGGGACACTGAAGCTTTCTTT.

Here the CDR3 reads CASSPTLTGEQYF. The CDR3 DNA sequence: TGTGCCAGCAGCCCCACCCTGACAGGAGAGCAGTACTTC. The chain combines TRBV5-6 with TRBJ2-7, with a possible D match to TRBD1 (6 bases). The V gene's germline CDR1 is SGHDT and CDR2 YYEEEE. The CDR3 extends over 13 amino acids. The V and J ends lost 4 bases and 7 bases respectively, with 15 bases between them.

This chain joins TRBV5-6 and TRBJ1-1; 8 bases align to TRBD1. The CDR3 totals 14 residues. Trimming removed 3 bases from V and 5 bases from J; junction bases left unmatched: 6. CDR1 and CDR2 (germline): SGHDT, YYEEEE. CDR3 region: CASSSGGRLTEAFF. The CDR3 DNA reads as TGTGCCAGCAGCTCAGGGGGCAGATTAACTGAAGCTTTCTTT.

In nucleotides, the CDR3 is TGCAGTGCTAGCCGGGGTGATACGCAGTATTTT. This sequence encodes CSASRGDTQYF. This chain joins TRBV20-1 and TRBJ2-3, with D possibly matching TRBD2 (5 bases). This CDR3 comprises 11 residues. Germline CDR1 and CDR2: DFQATT and SNEGSKA (reference sequence). V was trimmed by 3 bases and J by 6 bases, leaving 7 bases between them.